One and the same sample provided the 30 T cell receptor beta chains below, sequenced in a study of T cell repertoires in cytomegalovirus infection. TCRdb reprocessed the reads via MiXCR and lists one record per CDR3 protein. The sample consists of approximately 260,000 distinct CDR3 sequences, 17% of them appearing once. The sample was CD8+ T cells from PBMCs. The receptor set was obtained from a human donor in good health (CMV status not recorded). Some clones in this sample may be carry-over from other donors' samples.

Turning to this clonotype: A read error may be the cause here, since a much bigger clone is one base away. CDR3 DNA sequence: TGTGCTAGTGGTTTAGGAGGGCACAACGTGCAGTACTTC. This translates into CASGLGGHNVQYF. This chain joins TRBV12-5 and TRBJ2-7; D is perhaps TRBD2 (6 bases). The CDR3 length is 13 residues. V lost 3 bases, J lost 9 bases, and 15 bases lay in between. Germline CDR1 and CDR2: LGHNT and FRNRAP. Full variable domain (missing parts from reference TRBV12-5 and TRBJ2-7): DARVTQTPRHKVTEMGQEVTMRCQPILGHNTVFWYRQTMMQGLELLAYFRNRAPLDDSGMPKDRFSAEMPDATLATLKIQPSEPRDSAVYFCASGLGGHNVQYFGPGTRLTVT.

This clonotype was picked up a small number of times. This rearrangement joins TRBV27 to TRBJ2-7; D is unclear. Trimming cost V 4 bases and J 7 bases, with 17 bases left between them. Germline V gene data show CDR1 as MNHEY and CDR2 as SMNVEV (reference sequence). The CDR3 is 14 amino acids. The CDR3 nucleotides are TGTGCCAGCAGTTCCCGACCGGGTCCCACTGAGCAGTACTTC. This codes for CASSSRPGPTEQYF.

This clonotype was detected ten times or more. This chain uses TRBV7-9 with TRBJ1-1; D perhaps matches TRBD1 (5 bases). V was clipped by 5 bases and J by 1 base, with 14 bases between them. In germline, CDR1 is SEHNR, CDR2 FQNEAQ (reference sequence). The CDR3 runs 15 residues. The CDR3 region is CASSKLSGANTEAFF. The CDR3 nucleotides are TGTGCCAGCAGCAAATTATCCGGGGCGAACACTGAAGCTTTCTTT. Using reference TRBV7-9 and TRBJ1-1 for the parts outside the CDR3, the full variable domain is DTGVSQNPRHKITKRGQNVTFRCDPISEHNRLYWYRQTLGQGPEFLTYFQNEAQLEKSRLLSDRFSAERPKGSFSTLEIQRTEQGDSAMYLCASSKLSGANTEAFFGQGTRLTVV.

This clonotype was observed a few times. This chain joins TRBV4-1 and TRBJ1-2; 7 nucleotides align to TRBD1. V trimming: 0 bases; J trimming: 3 bases; junction bases outside the gene matches: 7. Germline V gene lookup returns CDR1 MGHRA and CDR2 YSYEKL. CDR3 length equals 16 residues. CDR3 in DNA: TGCGCCAGCAGCCAAGAATCAGGCAGGGGGGACTATGGCTACACCTTC. This encodes CASSQESGRGDYGYTF.

V and J are TRBV5-5 and TRBJ2-7; 7 bases line up with TRBD1. The trim removed 4 bases at V and 2 bases at J, leaving 9 bases unmatched. The CDR3 runs to 15 residues. The germline gives CDR1 SGHKS, CDR2 YYEKEE (reference sequence). CDR3 DNA: TGTGCCAGCAGCGGCATTGGACAGGCGGCCTACGAGCAGTACTTC. Its translation: CASSGIGQAAYEQYF.

The V gene is TRBV28, the J gene TRBJ2-7; D may be TRBD2 (6 bases). The CDR3 covers 13 residues. V gave up 6 bases and J gave up 5 bases, with 14 bases separating them. Germline loops: CDR1 MDHEN, CDR2 SYDVKM. The CDR3 spells CASRRPTRDEQYF. CDR3 sequence (DNA): TGTGCCAGCAGGCGTCCGACTAGGGACGAGCAGTACTTC.

This clonotype showed up many times. V is TRBV12-3 or TRBV12-4 and J is TRBJ1-1, with a weak D call TRBD1 (5 bases). This CDR3 comprises 14 residues. The V end lost 6 bases, the J end lost 0 bases, and 11 bases lay between the germline ends. The CDR3 coding sequence is TGTGCCAGCAGCCTGACAGTGATGAACACTGAAGCTTTCTTT. Protein sequence: CASSLTVMNTEAFF.

This clonotype was recorded many times. The chain combines TRBV6-1 with TRBJ2-2; D is uncertain. The length of the CDR3 is 12 residues. Germline values: CDR1 MNHNS, CDR2 SASEGT. The ends were cut back, 7 bases at V and 4 bases at J, with 7 bases in the middle. CDR3 DNA sequence: TGTGCCAGCATCTCTCTCACCGGGGAGCTGTTTTTT. This sequence encodes CASISLTGELFF.

This rearrangement joins TRBV5-1 to TRBJ2-1, with D possibly being TRBD2 (5 bases). This CDR3 comprises 16 residues. With 4 bases removed from V and 0 bases from J, the gap between germline ends came to 14 bases. CDR1 and CDR2 from the germline V gene are SGHRS and YFSETQ. The CDR3 coding sequence is TGCGCCAGCAGCCCGGCGGGCTCCAGCTCCTACAATGAGCAGTTCTTC. Its protein product is CASSPAGSSSYNEQFF.

This clonotype was found many times. V gene TRBV7-6 combines with J gene TRBJ1-5; tentative D call: TRBD1 (5 bases). The CDR3 runs to 15 residues. The germline V gene has CDR1 SGHVS and CDR2 FNYEAQ. V lost 5 bases and J 5 bases, leaving 16 bases between the germline ends. The CDR3 DNA follows: TGTGCCAGCAGCGAGGTCCCAGGGAAGGATCAGCCCCAGCATTTT. This codes for CASSEVPGKDQPQHF.

J is TRBJ2-7 and V is TRBV10-3, with 10 bases fitting TRBD1. V shed 2 bases, J shed 5 bases, and the junction held 0 bases outside the gene matches. CDR1 ENHRY and CDR2 SYGVKD come from the germline V gene. This CDR3 has 13 residues. CDR3 in amino acids: CAISEGTGDEQYF. The CDR3 nucleotides are TGTGCCATCAGTGAGGGGACAGGGGACGAGCAGTACTTC.

The gene calls are TRBV15 and TRBJ2-7; 8 bases agree with TRBD1. The CDR3 extends over 16 amino acids. The V gene's germline CDR1 is LNHNV and CDR2 YYDKDF (reference sequence). V was pared by 3 bases and J by 5 bases, with 12 bases of the junction left unmatched. CDR3 residues: CATSRTLTGERNEQYF. The DNA for the CDR3 is TGTGCCACCAGCAGGACCCTGACAGGGGAGAGAAACGAGCAGTACTTC.

This clonotype was observed at least ten times. The chain uses TRBV4-1 and TRBJ2-7; D not resolved. Germline lookup yields CDR1 MGHRA and CDR2 YSYEKL. V was cut by 0 bases and J by 2 bases, with 11 bases left in between. The CDR3 loop spans 15 amino acids. CDR3 loop: CASSQDEDQAYEQYF. The CDR3 nucleotides are TGCGCCAGCAGCCAAGATGAGGACCAAGCCTACGAGCAGTACTTC.

This clonotype was counted between two and nine times. The chain links TRBV29-1 to TRBJ2-2; D could derive from TRBD1 or TRBD2 (6 bases each). Trimming stripped 3 bases from V and 9 bases from J, with 17 bases between. Germline V CDR1 and CDR2: SQVTM, ANQGSEA. The CDR3 extends over 14 amino acids. CDR3 nucleotide sequence: TGCAGCGTTGAGCCTGGGACGGGGGCCCGGGAGCTGTTTTTT. Translation: CSVEPGTGARELFF.

This clonotype was seen many times. The CDR3: CASSFGRGQVLRTDTQYF. The CDR3 DNA is TGTGCCAGCAGCTTTGGTCGTGGACAGGTCCTCCGCACAGATACGCAGTATTTT. The chain employs TRBV11-1 and TRBJ2-3; 7 positions agree with TRBD1. Germline CDR1 SGHAT, CDR2 FQDESV (reference sequence). The CDR3 sequence is 18 residues long. V lost 3 bases to trimming and J lost 1 base; unmatched junction nucleotides: 13.

A few counts support this clonotype. The chain recombines TRBV2 with TRBJ2-7; 9 nucleotides agree with TRBD1. This CDR3 has 18 amino acids. The germline gives CDR1 SNHLY, CDR2 FYNNEI. J lost 5 bases, V lost 2 bases, and 16 bases had no gene match. The CDR3 DNA reads TGTGCCAGCAGTGAACCTTACGACACAGGGGGCTCTATGGACGAGCAGTACTTC. It translates to CASSEPYDTGGSMDEQYF.

The rearrangement links TRBV4-1 to TRBJ1-2; TRBD1 aligns across 10 bases. This CDR3 has 16 residues. Germline CDR1 and CDR2: MGHRA and YSYEKL. J was trimmed by 9 bases and V by 2 bases; bases with no gene match: 12. The CDR3 region is CASSQLWDRGPRSYTF. Here the CDR3 DNA reads TGCGCCAGCAGCCAACTCTGGGACAGGGGTCCACGTAGCTACACCTTC.

This clonotype was seen ten or more times. The rearrangement links TRBV7-2 to TRBJ2-7; 9 bases fit TRBD2. Per germline, CDR1 SGHTA and CDR2 FQGNSA. Germline trimming cut 1 base from V and 3 bases from J; bases unmatched to any gene: 4. The CDR3 length is 15 residues. The CDR3 reads CASSLGGGGVYEQYF. The CDR3 region has the DNA TGTGCCAGCAGCTTAGGGGGCGGGGGGGTCTACGAGCAGTACTTC. Together with reference TRBV7-2 and TRBJ2-7, the CDR3 gives the full variable domain: GAGVSQSPSNKVTEKGKDVELRCDPISGHTALYWYRQSLGQGLEFLIYFQGNSAPDKSGLPSDRFSAERTGGSVSTLTIQRTQQEDSAVYLCASSLGGGGVYEQYFGPGTRLTVT.

In its sample, this clonotype was seen many times. The rearrangement joins TRBV7-2 to TRBJ2-5; the match to TRBD2 covers 7 bases. The CDR3 runs 15 residues. Per germline, CDR1 SGHTA and CDR2 FQGNSA. V lost 1 base, J lost 5 bases, and 7 bases stayed unmatched. The DNA of the CDR3 is TGTGCCAGCAGCTTAGTTGGCGGGGGTGCCGAGACCCAGTACTTC. Encoded protein: CASSLVGGGAETQYF.

This clonotype was found a few times. This chain connects TRBV5-6 to TRBJ2-1, with D possibly matching TRBD2 (5 bases). V shed 0 bases and J shed 9 bases, with 7 bases lying between them. The CDR3 spans 12 residues. Per the germline V gene, CDR1 is SGHDT and CDR2 is YYEEEE. The CDR3 region is CASSLGAGEQFF. CDR3 nucleotides: TGTGCCAGCAGCTTGGGCGCGGGTGAGCAGTTCTTC.

This chain links TRBV15 with TRBJ2-1; D perhaps matches TRBD1 (6 bases). CDR3 length: 14 residues. Trimming took off 1 base at V and 7 bases at J, with 11 bases between the two ends. CDR1 and CDR2 (germline): LNHNV, YYDKDF (reference sequence). DNA of the CDR3: TGTGCCACCAGCAGAGCGACAGGATGGAATGAGCAGTTCTTC. This encodes CATSRATGWNEQFF.

CDR3 coding DNA: TGCAGTGCTAGAGATTTGTATGGCCCGGCGGGCGAGCAGTACTTC. Amino acids: CSARDLYGPAGEQYF. V usage is TRBV20-1 and J usage is TRBJ2-7; TRBD2 is a possible D gene (5 bases). Trimming cost V 0 bases and J 6 bases, with 18 bases left between them. Germline V lookup: CDR1 DFQATT, CDR2 SNEGSKA (reference sequence). The CDR3 is 15 amino acids.

The J gene is TRBJ2-2, the V gene TRBV19; TRBD2 might be the D (6 bases). There are 13 residues in the CDR3. CDR1 is LNHDA, CDR2 SQIVND, per germline (reference sequence). V lost 2 bases, J lost 6 bases, and 7 bases lay in between. CDR3 coding DNA: TGTGCCAGTAGTATACGGAGGGCCGGGGAGCTGTTTTTT. This gives the protein CASSIRRAGELFF.

The sample holds a few counts of this clonotype. The J gene is TRBJ1-6, the V gene TRBV4-1, with D possibly matching TRBD1 (5 bases). There are 16 residues in the CDR3. Germline V gene lookup returns CDR1 MGHRA and CDR2 YSYEKL. Between the trimmed V and J ends, which lost 0 bases and 7 bases, there was a span of 13 bases. CDR3: CASSQEMGGANSPLHF. As DNA, the CDR3 is TGCGCCAGCAGCCAAGAGATGGGTGGGGCGAATTCACCCCTCCACTTT.

The V and J genes are TRBV12-3 or TRBV12-4 and TRBJ1-1, with TRBD1 matching over 9 bases. CDR3 length: 15 residues. Trimming cost V 5 bases and J 4 bases; bases outside gene matches: 8. The CDR3 DNA reads as TGTGCCAGCAGTGCCCGACAGGACAGGGGCACTGAAGCTTTCTTT. It translates to CASSARQDRGTEAFF.

This chain uses TRBV24-1 with TRBJ2-3; the match to TRBD1 covers 10 bases. With V trimmed by 9 bases and J by 3 bases, 8 bases remained unmatched. Germline V lookup: CDR1 KGHDR, CDR2 SFDVKD. The length of the CDR3 is 15 residues. This CDR3 is CATSPPGQGTDTQYF. The CDR3 region has the DNA TGTGCCACCTCTCCTCCGGGACAGGGGACAGATACGCAGTATTTT.

This chain links TRBV7-9 with TRBJ1-1; tentative D call: TRBD1 (5 bases). There are 15 residues in the CDR3. The germline V and J ends were trimmed by 5 bases and 3 bases, with 16 bases remaining between them. Germline loops: CDR1 SEHNR, CDR2 FQNEAQ (reference sequence). The CDR3 DNA reads as TGTGCCAGCAGCGCCTCCTCCTCGGGGCACACTGAAGCTTTCTTT. Protein sequence: CASSASSSGHTEAFF.

The rearrangement links TRBV14 to TRBJ2-7; TRBD1 aligns across 9 bases. The CDR3 loop spans 16 amino acids. V shed 4 bases and J 2 bases; nucleotides not matched to a gene: 9. Germline V gene lookup returns CDR1 SGHDN and CDR2 FVKESK. CDR3 bases: TGTGCCAGCAGCCCGGAGGGGGACAGGGAGACCTACGAGCAGTACTTC. Amino acids: CASSPEGDRETYEQYF.

This clonotype was detected ten times or more. The V gene is TRBV7-9, the J gene TRBJ1-2; 9 bases line up with TRBD1. The CDR3 has 15 residues. V was pared by 4 bases and J by 2 bases, with 5 bases of the junction left unmatched. Germline V gene sequence: CDR1 SEHNR, CDR2 FQNEAQ (reference sequence). The CDR3 coding sequence is TGTGCCAGCAGCTGGACAGGGGAGTTGAACTATGGCTACACCTTC. Protein sequence: CASSWTGELNYGYTF.

The chain has TRBV13 and TRBJ1-1; TRBD1 matches 10 bases. The length of the CDR3 is 14 residues. Germline values: CDR1 PRHDT, CDR2 FYEKMQ (reference sequence). J gave up 10 bases and V 3 bases, and 8 bases lay outside the gene matches. CDR3 nucleotide sequence: TGTGCCAGCAGCTTTTGGACAGGGGGATGGGGAGCTTTCTTT. It is translated as CASSFWTGGWGAFF.